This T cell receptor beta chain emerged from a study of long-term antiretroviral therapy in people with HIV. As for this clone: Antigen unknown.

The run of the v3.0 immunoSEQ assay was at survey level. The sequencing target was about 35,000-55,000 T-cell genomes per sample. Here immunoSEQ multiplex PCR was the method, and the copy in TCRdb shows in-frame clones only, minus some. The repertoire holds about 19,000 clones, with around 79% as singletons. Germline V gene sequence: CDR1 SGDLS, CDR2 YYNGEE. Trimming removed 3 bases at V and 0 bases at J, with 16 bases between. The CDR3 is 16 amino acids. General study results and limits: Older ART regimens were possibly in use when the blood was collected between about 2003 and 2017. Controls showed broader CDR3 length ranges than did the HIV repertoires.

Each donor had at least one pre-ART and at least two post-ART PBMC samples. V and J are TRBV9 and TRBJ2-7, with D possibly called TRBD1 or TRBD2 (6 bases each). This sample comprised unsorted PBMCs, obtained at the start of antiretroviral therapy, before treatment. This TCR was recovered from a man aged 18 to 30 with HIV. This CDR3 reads CASSAEWGAHSYEQYF. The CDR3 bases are TGTGCCAGCAGCGCCGAGTGGGGGGCGCACTCCTACGAGCAGTACTTC.